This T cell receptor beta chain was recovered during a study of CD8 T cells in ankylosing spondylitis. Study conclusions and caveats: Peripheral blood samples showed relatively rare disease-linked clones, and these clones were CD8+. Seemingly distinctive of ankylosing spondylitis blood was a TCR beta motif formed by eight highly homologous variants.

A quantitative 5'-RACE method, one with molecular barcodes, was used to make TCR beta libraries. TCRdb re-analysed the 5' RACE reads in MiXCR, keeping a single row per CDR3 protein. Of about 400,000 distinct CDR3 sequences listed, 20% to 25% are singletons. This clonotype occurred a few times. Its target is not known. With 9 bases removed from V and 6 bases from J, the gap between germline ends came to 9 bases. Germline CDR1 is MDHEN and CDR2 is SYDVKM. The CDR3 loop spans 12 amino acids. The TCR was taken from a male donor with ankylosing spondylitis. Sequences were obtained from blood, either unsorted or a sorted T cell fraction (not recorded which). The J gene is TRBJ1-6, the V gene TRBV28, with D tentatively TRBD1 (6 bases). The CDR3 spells CASEGGNSPLHF. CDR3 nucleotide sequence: TGTGCCAGTGAGGGGGGTAATTCACCCCTCCACTTT.